This T cell receptor beta chain was observed in a study of chemoradiotherapy in HPV16-positive cancers. Measured with immunoSEQ multiplex PCR; TCRdb has only the in-frame clones, and not every one. The repertoire consists of roughly 25,000 clones, with roughly 94% occurring once and the leading ten covering 2.5% to 3%. As concerns this clone: What it binds is unknown.

Notes on the study in general: Candidate HPV-specific clones and E7-related TCR motifs grew in tumor during treatment.

This specimen was acquired from a patient who underwent chemoradiotherapy. The clonotype was recovered from a human donor with HPV-associated anogenital cancer.

Here the CDR3 reads CATRVDREGNQPQHF. The CDR3 nucleotides are TGTGCCACCAGGGTGGACAGGGAGGGCAATCAGCCCCAGCATTTT. The genes are TRBV15 and TRBJ1-5; 8 bases are a match to TRBD1. The CDR3 consists of 15 residues. V shed 6 bases, J shed 2 bases, and the junction held 6 bases outside the gene matches. From germline, CDR1 is LNHNV and CDR2 YYDKDF (reference sequence).